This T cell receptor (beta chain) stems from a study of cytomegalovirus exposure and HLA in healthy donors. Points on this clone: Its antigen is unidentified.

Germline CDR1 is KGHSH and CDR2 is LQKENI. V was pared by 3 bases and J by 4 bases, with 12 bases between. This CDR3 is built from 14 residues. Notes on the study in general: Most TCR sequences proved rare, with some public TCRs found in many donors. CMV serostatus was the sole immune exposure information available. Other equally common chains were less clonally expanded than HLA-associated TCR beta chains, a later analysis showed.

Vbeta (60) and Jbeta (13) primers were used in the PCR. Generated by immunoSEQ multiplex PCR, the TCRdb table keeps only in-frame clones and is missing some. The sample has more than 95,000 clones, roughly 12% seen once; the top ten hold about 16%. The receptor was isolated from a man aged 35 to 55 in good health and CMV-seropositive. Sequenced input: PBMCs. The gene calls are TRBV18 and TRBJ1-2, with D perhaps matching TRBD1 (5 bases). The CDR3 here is CASSPRGDFYGYTF. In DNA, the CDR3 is TGTGCCAGCTCACCGCGGGGGGATTTCTATGGCTACACCTTC. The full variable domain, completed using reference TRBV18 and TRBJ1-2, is NAGVMQNPRHLVRRRGQEARLRCSPMKGHSHVYWYRQLPEEGLKFMVYLQKENIIDESGMPKERFSAEFPKEGPSILRIQQVVRGDSAAYFCASSPRGDFYGYTFGSGTRLTVV.